These 24 T cell receptor beta chains were sequenced from one sample in a study of cytomegalovirus exposure and HLA in healthy donors (dated by TCRdb to about 2017). The protocol used for the library was the immunoSEQ multiplex PCR assay. A mixture of 60 forward primers for TCR Vbeta segments and 13 reverse primers for TCR Jbeta segments was used in the multiplex PCR. This immuneACCESS table, as held by TCRdb, lists in-frame sequences with V and J called but not all clones. Of the missing ones, under half trace to an unresolved V gene in checked studies; the others have no known cause. Here the sample has about 100,000 clones; around 81% occur a single time. Of the sample, less than 4.5% falls within the top ten clones. The sample comprised PBMCs. The receptor set was obtained from a woman aged 65 to 85 in good health and CMV-seropositive.

The chain employs TRBV5-1 and TRBJ2-7; 7 bases match TRBD1. CDR3 size: 16 residues. Trimming cost V 0 bases and J 3 bases; bases outside gene matches: 9. In germline, CDR1 is SGHRS, CDR2 YFSETQ. CDR3: CASSLASNRGVYEQYF. Written as DNA, the CDR3 is TGCGCCAGCAGCTTGGCGTCGAACAGGGGCGTCTACGAGCAGTACTTC.

The rearrangement links TRBV7-6 to TRBJ2-5; possible D gene TRBD1, 6 bases. CDR3 length equals 16 residues. Germline lookup yields CDR1 SGHVS and CDR2 FNYEAQ. The V and J ends lost 2 bases and 7 bases respectively, with 20 bases between them. The CDR3 region has the DNA TGTGCCAGCAGCTTAACGGCGACAGGACTCTCGCGGACCCAGTACTTC. It yields the protein CASSLTATGLSRTQYF.

The rearrangement joins TRBV9 to TRBJ2-7; D is undetermined. Germline-derived CDR1 and CDR2 are SGDLS and YYNGEE. With 0 bases removed from V and 3 bases from J, the gap between germline ends came to 13 bases. The CDR3 has 15 amino acids. CDR3 DNA sequence: TGTGCCAGCAGCGTAGGTGATTCCCCGGGCTACGAGCAGTACTTC. Translation: CASSVGDSPGYEQYF.

This rearrangement joins TRBV5-1 to TRBJ2-7, with 8 bases aligning to TRBD1. The CDR3 extends over 15 amino acids. Trimming cost V 0 bases and J 0 bases; bases outside gene matches: 2. Germline CDR1 and CDR2: SGHRS and YFSETQ. The DNA for the CDR3 is TGCGCCAGCAGCTTGGACACAGGGGGCTCCTACGAGCAGTACTTC. Residues: CASSLDTGGSYEQYF.

The chain has TRBV4-3 and TRBJ2-7, with 13 bases lining up with TRBD2. CDR1 is LGHNA, CDR2 YSLEER, per germline. J lost 3 bases, V lost 2 bases, and 13 bases had no gene match. The CDR3 loop spans 19 amino acids. The CDR3: CASSQSRRTSGRGYYEQYF. CDR3 nucleotide sequence: TGCGCCAGCAGCCAATCCCGCCGGACTAGCGGGAGAGGGTACTACGAGCAGTACTTC.

The chain couples TRBV5-1 to TRBJ2-7, with 10 bases fitting TRBD1. The V segment lost 1 base and the J segment 5 bases; nucleotides outside the gene matches: 6. In germline, CDR1 is SGHRS, CDR2 YFSETQ. The CDR3 is 15 amino acids. The CDR3 loop reads CASSLRDRGKNEQYF. In DNA, the CDR3 is TGCGCCAGCAGCTTGCGGGACAGGGGAAAGAACGAGCAGTACTTC.

The chain uses TRBV19 and TRBJ2-1; 11 bases line up with TRBD2. V lost 3 bases, J lost 1 base, and 5 bases stayed unmatched. This CDR3 has 17 residues. The germline gives CDR1 LNHDA, CDR2 SQIVND (reference sequence). CDR3 amino acids: CASSMELAGGSYNEQFF. CDR3 in DNA: TGTGCCAGTAGTATGGAGCTAGCGGGAGGTTCCTACAATGAGCAGTTCTTC.

The V gene is TRBV7-3, the J gene TRBJ2-3, with TRBD1 identical over 9 bases. This CDR3 contains 15 residues. Germline trimming cut 1 base from V and 4 bases from J; bases unmatched to any gene: 3. CDR1 and CDR2 (germline): SGHTA, FQGTGA. The CDR3 region has the DNA TGTGCCAGCAGCTTAAGACAGGGGGTGGCAGATACGCAGTATTTT. It codes for CASSLRQGVADTQYF.

The chain employs TRBV19 and TRBJ1-1, with D possibly TRBD1 on 6 matching bases. CDR1 is LNHDA and CDR2 is SQIVND in the germline V gene (reference sequence). The CDR3 loop spans 17 amino acids. V lost 0 bases, J lost 4 bases, and 18 bases lay in between. The CDR3 sequence is CASSIDRAGGGFTEAFF. CDR3 bases: TGTGCCAGTAGTATAGATCGGGCAGGCGGGGGCTTCACTGAAGCTTTCTTT. Full variable domain (outside the CDR3, taken from reference TRBV19 and TRBJ1-1): DGGITQSPKYLFRKEGQNVTLSCEQNLNHDAMYWYRQDPGQGLRLIYYSQIVNDFQKGDIAEGYSVSREKKESFPLTVTSAQKNPTAFYLCASSIDRAGGGFTEAFFGQGTRLTVV.

The chain is built from TRBV7-6 and TRBJ1-1; D remains unclear. The CDR3 is 14 residues long. Germline lookup yields CDR1 SGHVS and CDR2 FNYEAQ. V lost 3 bases to trimming and J lost 4 bases, with 12 bases between them. The CDR3, as DNA: TGTGCCAGCAGCTTGTTCAGCCGAGGCACTGAAGCTTTCTTT. Protein product: CASSLFSRGTEAFF.

The V gene is TRBV11-2, the J gene TRBJ2-2, with TRBD2 as a possible D gene (6 bases). The CDR3 loop spans 16 amino acids. Germline assignment: CDR1 SGHAT and CDR2 FQNNGV. V was pared by 5 bases and J by 4 bases, with 17 bases between. CDR3 sequence: CASSLGGSITTGELFF. For the CDR3, the DNA is TGTGCCAGCAGCCTAGGAGGGTCAATTACCACCGGGGAGCTGTTTTTT.

The rearrangement uses TRBV2 and TRBJ1-2, with TRBD1 matching over 7 bases. The CDR3 is 14 residues long. Per the germline V gene, CDR1 is SNHLY and CDR2 is FYNNEI. Unmatched junction bases numbered 2, after V lost 4 bases and J lost 0 bases. The CDR3 region has the DNA TGTGCCAGCAGTGGGGACAGCACTAACTATGGCTACACCTTC. As protein: CASSGDSTNYGYTF.

V and J are TRBV19 and TRBJ2-1, with 7 bases aligning to TRBD1. The CDR3 consists of 15 residues. The V and J ends lost 6 bases and 3 bases, in that order; junction bases with no gene match: 8. From germline, CDR1 is LNHDA and CDR2 SQIVND (reference sequence). The CDR3 nucleotides read TGTGCCAGTAGCTCTCAAGGGACAGACTACAATGAGCAGTTCTTC. Protein sequence: CASSSQGTDYNEQFF.

The chain joins TRBV5-1 to TRBJ1-4; D is ambiguous. The germline V gene has CDR1 SGHRS and CDR2 YFSETQ. The CDR3 extends over 14 amino acids. V gave up 6 bases and J gave up 5 bases, with 14 bases separating them. The CDR3 protein is CASTPGGNNEKLFF. The CDR3 DNA sequence: TGCGCCAGCACCCCCGGAGGGAACAATGAAAAACTGTTTTTT.

The chain is built from TRBV30 and TRBJ1-6; 9 nucleotides agree with TRBD1. The V gene's germline CDR1 is GTSNPN and CDR2 SVGIG (reference sequence). CDR3 length equals 14 residues. V was pared by 5 bases and J by 6 bases, with 5 bases of the junction left unmatched. The CDR3 here is CAWDRGTLNSPLHF. The DNA for the CDR3 is TGTGCCTGGGACAGGGGGACACTTAATTCACCCCTCCACTTT. Supplemented by reference TRBV30 and TRBJ1-6, the full variable domain reads SQTIHQWPATLVQPVGSPLSLECTVEGTSNPNLYWYRQAAGRGLQLLFYSVGIGQISSEVPQNLSASRPQDRQFILSSKKLLLSDSGFYLCAWDRGTLNSPLHFGNGTRLTVT.

This clone was recorded a few times. V usage is TRBV7-6 and J usage is TRBJ2-5, with TRBD2 matching over 13 bases. J gave up 3 bases and V 3 bases, and 13 bases lay outside the gene matches. There are 19 residues in the CDR3. From germline, CDR1 is SGHVS and CDR2 FNYEAQ. CDR3 DNA: TGTGCCAGCAGCTTCTCCCTACTAGCGGGAGGGGAATCGGAAGAGACCCAGTACTTC. Its translation: CASSFSLLAGGESEETQYF.

V is TRBV19 and J is TRBJ2-5; TRBD2 agrees at 15 bases. The CDR3 has 14 amino acids. CDR1 is LNHDA, CDR2 SQIVND, per germline (reference sequence). V was pared by 6 bases and J by 5 bases, with 1 base of the junction left unmatched. CDR3 loop: CASSGTSGRETQYF. The CDR3 DNA is TGTGCCAGTAGCGGGACTAGCGGGAGGGAGACCCAGTACTTC.

The genes are TRBV5-4 and TRBJ2-1; 9 bases fit TRBD2. Germline trimming cut 0 bases from V and 9 bases from J; bases unmatched to any gene: 13. This CDR3 spans 17 amino acids. CDR1 SGHNT and CDR2 YYREEE come from the germline V gene (reference sequence). This CDR3 reads CASSLAQRTSERGEQFF. For the CDR3, the DNA is TGTGCCAGCAGCTTGGCCCAAAGGACTAGCGAGAGGGGTGAGCAGTTCTTC.

The DNA of the CDR3 is TGTGCCACCAGCCGGGGAGGGGGGGCAAACACTGAAGCTTTCTTT. Translation: CATSRGGGANTEAFF. This chain joins TRBV15 and TRBJ1-1, with D possibly matching TRBD1 (6 bases). Trimming pared 5 bases from V and 2 bases from J, leaving 15 bases between. Germline V gene lookup returns CDR1 LNHNV and CDR2 YYDKDF (reference sequence). The length of the CDR3 is 15 residues. Supplemented by reference TRBV15 and TRBJ1-1, the full variable domain reads DAMVIQNPRYQVTQFGKPVTLSCSQTLNHNVMYWYQQKSSQAPKLLFHYYDKDFNNEADTPDNFQSRRPNTSFCFLDIRSPGLGDTAMYLCATSRGGGANTEAFFGQGTRLTVV.

This chain links TRBV27 with TRBJ2-2; TRBD2 might be the D (6 bases). Germline V CDR1 and CDR2: MNHEY, SMNVEV (reference sequence). Trimming removed 4 bases from V and 5 bases from J, with 14 bases in between. This CDR3 region has 15 residues. CDR3 loop: CASSWGRRGTGELFF. For the CDR3, the DNA is TGTGCCAGCAGTTGGGGCAGGAGGGGTACCGGGGAGCTGTTTTTT.

The chain has TRBV28 and TRBJ2-4; D perhaps matches TRBD1 (5 bases). The CDR3 covers 13 residues. The germline V and J ends were trimmed by 4 bases and 4 bases, with 8 bases remaining between them. Per the germline V gene, CDR1 is MDHEN and CDR2 is SYDVKM. The CDR3 spells CASSSSGKNIQYF. The CDR3 bases are TGTGCCAGCAGTTCTTCAGGGAAAAACATTCAGTACTTC.

V gene TRBV18 combines with J gene TRBJ1-3; TRBD1 might be the D (5 bases). This CDR3 contains 15 residues. Germline values: CDR1 KGHSH, CDR2 LQKENI. V was shortened by 3 bases and J by 3 bases, with 12 bases between the two germline ends. CDR3 DNA sequence: TGTGCCAGCTCACCCATGAGGGGAGGTGGAAACACCATATATTTT. Its translation is CASSPMRGGGNTIYF.

V is TRBV5-5 and J is TRBJ1-2, with D uncertain. Germline values: CDR1 SGHKS, CDR2 YYEKEE (reference sequence). V was pared by 0 bases and J by 8 bases, with 14 bases between. This CDR3 has 14 residues. Here the CDR3 reads CASSLAIGPPGYTF. The CDR3 DNA follows: TGTGCCAGCAGCTTGGCGATTGGGCCCCCCGGCTACACCTTC.

The chain carries TRBV5-4 and TRBJ2-7, with TRBD2 matching 7 bases. CDR1 SGHNT and CDR2 YYREEE come from the germline V gene (reference sequence). The ends lost 4 bases at V and 0 bases at J; junction bases unmatched: 10. The CDR3 is made up of 16 amino acids. The DNA of the CDR3 is TGTGCCAGCAGCGGGGGGGGTAGCGGGCCCTCCTACGAGCAGTACTTC. Protein sequence: CASSGGGSGPSYEQYF. The full variable domain, rest sourced from reference TRBV5-4 and TRBJ2-7, is ETGVTQSPTHLIKTRGQQVTLRCSSQSGHNTVSWYQQALGQGPQFIFQYYREEENGRGNFPPRFSGLQFPNYSSELNVNALELDDSALYLCASSGGGSGPSYEQYFGPGTRLTVT.